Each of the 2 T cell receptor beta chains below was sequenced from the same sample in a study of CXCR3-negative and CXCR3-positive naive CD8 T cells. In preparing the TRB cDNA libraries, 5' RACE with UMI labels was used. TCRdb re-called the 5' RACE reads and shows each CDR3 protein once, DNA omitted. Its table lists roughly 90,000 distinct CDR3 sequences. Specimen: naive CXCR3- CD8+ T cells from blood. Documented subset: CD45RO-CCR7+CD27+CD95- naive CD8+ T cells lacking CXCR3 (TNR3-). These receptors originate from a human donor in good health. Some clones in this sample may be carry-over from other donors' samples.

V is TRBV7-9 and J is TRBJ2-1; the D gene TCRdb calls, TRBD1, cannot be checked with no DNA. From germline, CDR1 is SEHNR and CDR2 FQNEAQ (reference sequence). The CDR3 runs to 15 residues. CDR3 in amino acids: CASSRPGVFDGEQFF.

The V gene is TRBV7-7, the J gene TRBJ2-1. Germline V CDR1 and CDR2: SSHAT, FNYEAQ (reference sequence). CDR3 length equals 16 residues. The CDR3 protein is CASSFSSGGAYNEQFF.